The rows below give T cell receptor beta chains drawn from one sample of a study of cytomegalovirus exposure and HLA in healthy donors. TCRdb keeps only in-frame clones here, not all; method: immunoSEQ multiplex PCR. The data hold 300,000 to 350,000 clones, with roughly 88% observed a single time. The material sequenced was PBMCs. All receptors come from a man aged 25-45 years in good health and CMV-seronegative. CDR3s leave out the opening cysteine and the closing phenylalanine or tryptophan. Rows give clone size only sometimes, using once, few, many, or a class for an expanded clone.

>TRBV4-3|few|TRBJ1-6
ASSRDRDSPLH
>TRBV18|.|TRBJ2-7
ASSRGGQGAYEQY
>TRBV6-4|once|TRBJ1-2
ATRAGTGEGYT
>TRBV6-6|.|TRBJ1-5
ASSLDREQPQH
>TRBV29-1|.|TRBJ1-1
SVGGGTLEAF
>TRBV6-5|.|TRBJ2-5
ASIDREETQY
>TRBV15|.|TRBJ1-2
ATSRGGIGYGYT
>TRBV9|.|TRBJ1-2
ASIGTGKGYT
>TRBV11-2|.|TRBJ2-1
ASSLVRDNEQF
>TRBV27|.|TRBJ1-5
ASSSGRGQGNQPQH
>TRBV19|.|TRBJ1-4
ASSSGLSVA
>TRBV7-2|.|TRBJ2-7
ASSLIQGTFSYEQY
>TRBV5-1|.|TRBJ2-3
ASRRGSDTQY
>TRBV11-2|.|TRBJ1-2
ASSPATGGFNYGYT
>TRBV9|.|TRBJ2-3
ASSKRPALRSTDTQY
>TRBV4-2|.|TRBJ2-1
ASSHQPRGLAGGNEQF
>TRBV7-9|.|TRBJ2-5
ASSHLLGLGARAGETQY
>TRBV29-1|.|TRBJ1-3
SVGDRERNTIY
>TRBV4-1|.|TRBJ2-7
ASSQVDSASYEQY
>TRBV7-2|.|TRBJ2-5
ASSSAGPQETQY
>TRBV5-6|.|TRBJ1-5
ASSLAGYDQPQH
>TRBV7-2|.|TRBJ1-6
ASSRDSASSYNSPLH
>TRBV7-9|once|TRBJ1-2
ASSLVGADGYT
>TRBV19|.|TRBJ1-1
TSSRGTSSRAF
>TRBV10-2|.|TRBJ1-6
ASSEIVNSPLH
>TRBV6-6|.|TRBJ1-2
ASSTRGQGSSGYT
>TRBV29-1|once|TRBJ1-1
SVEDWRPRDSLIEAF
>TRBV7-8|.|TRBJ2-7
ASTIDRGSLYEQY
>TRBV19|.|TRBJ2-3
ASSIGRGTDTQY
>TRBV29-1|few|TRBJ2-6
SVEASSGANVLT
>TRBV7-9|once|TRBJ2-6
ASSETGGVAGANVLT
>TRBV18|.|TRBJ2-1
ASSPRGLGVEQF
>TRBV6-1|.|TRBJ1-5
ASSEGGLSILGQH
>TRBV4-2|.|TRBJ2-7
ASSQALAGGHEQY
>TRBV7-9|few|TRBJ2-5
ASSLLAGMTKETQY
>TRBV7-2|once|TRBJ1-5
ASSLPPGQGGLANQPQH
>TRBV5-1|.|TRBJ1-2
ASSLDGGAYGYT
>TRBV10-2|.|TRBJ2-5
ASTPWLRSGGDHQETQY
>TRBV6-6|.|TRBJ2-7
ASLQGQYSYEQY
>TRBV15|once|TRBJ2-7
ATSRAPDRGYEQY
>TRBV19|.|TRBJ1-1
ASSGPLGRVTEAF
>TRBV6-6|.|TRBJ2-5
ASSYGRETQY
>TRBV2|few|TRBJ1-2
ASSGQGGYGYT
>TRBV2|.|TRBJ2-2
ASSPLSGGGGELF
>TRBV4-2|.|TRBJ2-5
ASSPNPSLAGGREETQY
>TRBV11-2|.|TRBJ2-7
ASSLDTGNYEQY
>TRBV10-1|.|TRBJ2-5
ASSLATSGGQETQY
>TRBV7-2|.|TRBJ2-3
ASSGDRTFTDTQY
>TRBV4-3|.|TRBJ1-1
ASSQDHRGPNTEAF
>TRBV13|.|TRBJ2-3
ASSGGQGITDTQY
>TRBV4-1|.|TRBJ2-3
ASSVLGKAGSTDTQY
>TRBV9|.|TRBJ2-7
ASSVGPGEAFSYEQY
>TRBV9|.|TRBJ2-5
ASSVEGVGTGEETQY
>TRBV7-2|.|TRBJ2-2
ASRQRLVLPNTGELF